The subject of this entry is one T cell receptor beta chain. This clonotype was seen a few times. This receptor's antigen is unknown. Per-base qualities were not stored, and no clone one base away is much larger. V and J lose 7 bases and 11 bases, and a span of 17 bases separates them. Including cysteine and phenylalanine, the CDR3 has 12 amino acids. Of all the DNA, just the CDR3 is kept, 36 bases in frame from base 1. From the germline V gene, CDR1 is MGHDK and CDR2 is SYGVNS. The record originates from a study of blood T cells in healthy people across ages (dated by TCRdb to about 2015). The study in broad terms: In model experiments, roughly one uniquely barcoded TCR beta cDNA molecule per two T cells was captured by template switching. The study measured age-related changes in TCR beta repertoire diversity using deep sequencing normalized with unique cDNA molecular identifiers. Donors were grouped into four age groups: young (average approximately 16 years), middle-aged (about 38), aged (approximately 67) and long-lived (approximately 82). To avoid experimental bias, donors of different ages were spread randomly across the sequencing lanes. For two donors (one aged 18 to 30 and one aged 80 or older), the study analyzed two additional independent replicas of 1 million unique cDNA reads from the same blood draw.

Libraries were constructed by 5' RACE. The instrument was an Illumina HiSeq 2500. A second roughly 7 to 12 cycle PCR used a sample-barcoded 5' primer and a J-beta primer mix. Each TCR beta cDNA molecule received a unique molecular identifier from a template-switch 5' adaptor carrying 12 random nucleotides. At least 3 million CDR3-containing paired-end reads were obtained from each sample. All of the RNA was converted into first-strand cDNA using the Mint cDNA synthesis kit, with a TRBC-specific oligonucleotide serving as the primer. All cDNA was treated with uracil-DNA glycosylase and then went through a first 18-cycle PCR with the universal primers M1SS and BC2_uni_R. For the original study's pipeline: Normalization of each sample was performed by random selection of 1 million high-quality reads, each carrying a distinct molecular identifier. Instead of being binned into consensus sequences, reads that shared molecular identifiers were thrown out. MiTCR, set to a Q25 quality threshold and the strictest error-elimination algorithm, was used for CDR3 identification, clonotype clustering and error correction. A nonparametric unseen species model with Euler transformation was used to estimate lower-bound total TCR beta diversity. TCRdb's own reprocessing of the public reads used fastp at Q25 and MiXCR and kept productive beta chains. Each entry is one CDR3 protein sequence, shown with its most common DNA and genes. These V and J calls are TCRdb output, not the study's own analysis. The sample table lists around 500,000 distinct CDR3 sequences, 40% to 50% of them with a count of one. The top ten hold around 25% of the sample.

Systemically healthy Caucasian individuals from Russia, roughly 40 in total and aged roughly 6 to 95 years, were included as donors. Each donor gave 8 to 10 milliliters of peripheral blood, drawn into EDTA-treated Vacutainer tubes. PBMCs were isolated by Ficoll-Paque density-gradient centrifugation, with at least 6.5 million obtained per sample. Trizol reagent was used to extract total RNA from the PBMCs, yielding at least 5 micrograms per sample. Naive CD45RAhigh/CD27high T cell percentages were measured by flow cytometry on a PBMC aliquot from every donor. The paper as a whole reports these results and caveats: Conclusive comparison of naive and antigen-experienced compartments was prevented by the profiling of bulk unsorted PBMCs. Estimates of total diversity based on one million sequenced T cells were regarded as lower bounds and as underestimates. Donor CMV infection status was unknown, potentially confounding age-related changes in expanded clonotypes. Compared with the aged group, the long-lived group had more naive CD4+ T cells, fewer expanded clones and increased TCR diversity, suggesting age selection. As age increased, observed TCR beta diversity per million T cells dropped in a roughly linear way, and a significant reduction was already evident by age 40. Observed TCR beta diversity correlated strongly with the percentage of naive T cells measured by flow cytometry.

Sequencing input: blood. The chain is encoded by TRBV25-1 joined to TRBJ1-2, with the identity of the D gene unclear. The receptor comes from a man aged 80 or over in good health. The CDR3 region: CASTGGPIGYTF. The nucleotide sequence reads TGTGCCAGCACGGGCGGACCTATCGGATACACCTTC.